This record covers a single T cell receptor beta chain. The target of this receptor is not known. No much larger clonotype is one base removed from it; base qualities were not supplied. From cysteine to phenylalanine, the CDR3 is 19 amino acids long. The only DNA kept is the CDR3, 57 bases in frame from the first base. From the germline V gene, CDR1 is SQVTM and CDR2 is ANQGSEA. Unmatched junction bases come to 23, with V trimmed by 7 bases and J by 0 bases. The data belong to a study of patients and donors after allogeneic stem cell transplantation (dated by TCRdb to about 2020). The library was obtained by RT-PCR. Sequencing instrument: NextSeq 550. TCRdb reworked the public reads: Q25 trimming with fastp, MiXCR clone assembly, productive beta chains retained. A single entry per CDR3 protein holds the most common genes and DNA from its merged rows. The sample has approximately 410,000 distinct CDR3 sequences on record, 16% of them singletons. The ten most abundant clones make up 7% to 7.5% of the sample.

Sequencing was performed on blood, either unsorted or a sorted T cell fraction (not recorded which). Recombination linked TRBV29-1 to TRBJ1-1, and 7 junction bases match TRBD1. This TCR derives from a human donor who was either an allogeneic HSCT recipient or a stem cell or donor lymphocyte infusion donor (not recorded which). It is not recorded whose cells these are; they may come from a transplant donor. The DNA sequence is given as TGCAGCGCCCCGACCCGGGAAGGGGGCGTAGGGAATGTGAACACTGAAGCTTTCTTT. The resulting protein is CSAPTREGGVGNVNTEAFF. Where the CDR3 stops, the reference TRBV29-1 and TRBJ1-1 genes take over; the full variable domain is SAVISQKPSRDICQRGTSLTIQCQVDSQVTMMFWYRQQPGQSLTLIATANQGSEATYESGFVIDKFPISRPNLTFSTLTVSNMSPEDSSIYLCSAPTREGGVGNVNTEAFFGQGTRLTVV.